What follows are 22 T cell receptor beta chains derived from one specimen sequenced in a study of cytomegalovirus exposure and HLA in healthy donors. Both 60 Vbeta primers and 13 Jbeta primers went into the PCR. This table comes from immunoSEQ multiplex PCR, and its TCRdb copy is limited to in-frame clones, with some not included. This table lists 140,000 to 150,000 clones. Sequenced: PBMCs. The receptors come from a male donor in good health and CMV-seronegative.

This chain connects TRBV10-3 to TRBJ1-2, with D possibly TRBD1 on 6 matching bases. The germline V gene has CDR1 ENHRY and CDR2 SYGVKD. The ends were cut back, 4 bases at V and 3 bases at J, with 12 bases in the middle. The CDR3 is made up of 14 amino acids. This chain's CDR3 is CAISVGGQDYGYTF. Written as DNA, the CDR3 is TGTGCCATCAGTGTCGGGGGGCAAGACTATGGCTACACCTTC.

The rearrangement uses TRBV6-1 and TRBJ2-7, with D possibly being TRBD2 (6 bases). Trimming shortened V by 7 bases and J by 7 bases, and 11 bases separated the two germline ends. CDR3 length: 11 amino acids. Germline CDR1 is MNHNS and CDR2 is SASEGT. The CDR3 DNA reads TGTGCCAGCACCGAACGGGGGGAGCAGTACTTC. Its translation: CASTERGEQYF.

The chain has TRBV10-3 and TRBJ2-5, with D tentatively TRBD2 (5 bases). V was trimmed by 7 bases and J by 4 bases, leaving 13 bases between them. The CDR3 consists of 13 residues. Germline loops: CDR1 ENHRY, CDR2 SYGVKD. The CDR3 reads CAIKADSGETQYF. CDR3 sequence (DNA): TGTGCCATCAAAGCGGACTCAGGAGAGACCCAGTACTTC.

V is TRBV10-3 and J is TRBJ2-7, with 13 bases aligning to TRBD2. This CDR3 region has 18 residues. The germline V gene encodes CDR1 ENHRY and CDR2 SYGVKD. V lost 4 bases to trimming and J lost 3 bases; unmatched junction nucleotides: 12. CDR3 DNA sequence: TGTGCCATCAGTGGCGTCCCGGGGACTAGCGGGAAAGGCTACGAGCAGTACTTC. This translates into CAISGVPGTSGKGYEQYF.

The genes are TRBV27 and TRBJ2-1; D remains unclear. The V end was cut by 2 bases, the J end by 1 base, with 12 bases between. Germline V gene sequence: CDR1 MNHEY, CDR2 SMNVEV (reference sequence). The CDR3 consists of 16 residues. CDR3 in amino acids: CASSLPPTHSYNEQFF. The CDR3 DNA is TGTGCCAGCAGTTTACCCCCGACTCATTCCTACAATGAGCAGTTCTTC.

The chain employs TRBV27 and TRBJ1-1, with D perhaps TRBD1 (6 bases). V dropped 5 bases and J dropped 4 bases, with 11 bases sitting between them. This CDR3 contains 13 residues. Germline CDR1 and CDR2: MNHEY and SMNVEV (reference sequence). As DNA, the CDR3 is TGTGCCAGCAGTACAGGGATCGGCACTGAAGCTTTCTTT. This gives the protein CASSTGIGTEAFF.

This chain uses TRBV6-6 with TRBJ2-1; 8 nucleotides line up with TRBD1. V lost 5 bases, J lost 1 base, and 7 bases stayed unmatched. Germline V gene data show CDR1 as MNHNY and CDR2 as SVGAGI (reference sequence). This CDR3 region has 16 residues. The CDR3 sequence: CASSVMTGESYNEQFF. The CDR3 nucleotides read TGTGCCAGCAGTGTAATGACAGGGGAGTCCTACAATGAGCAGTTCTTC.

The V call is TRBV5-1, the J call TRBJ2-1; 9 nucleotides match TRBD2. The CDR3 runs 15 residues. Trimming cost V 3 bases and J 7 bases; bases outside gene matches: 8. Germline V gene sequence: CDR1 SGHRS, CDR2 YFSETQ. The CDR3 nucleotides are TGCGCCAGCAGCTCCCAAGCGGGAGGCGGGAATGAGCAGTTCTTC. The encoded protein is CASSSQAGGGNEQFF. The whole variable domain, filled in from reference TRBV5-1 and TRBJ2-1, reads KAGVTQTPRYLIKTRGQQVTLSCSPISGHRSVSWYQQTPGQGLQFLFEYFSETQRNKGNFPGRFSGRQFSNSRSEMNVSTLELGDSALYLCASSSQAGGGNEQFFGPGTRLTVL.

V is TRBV7-6 and J is TRBJ2-7; 7 positions agree with TRBD2. Trimming at V came to 1 base and at J to 5 bases, leaving 5 bases not matched to a gene. Per the germline V gene, CDR1 is SGHVS and CDR2 is FNYEAQ. The CDR3 runs to 14 residues. Written as DNA, the CDR3 is TGTGCCAGCAGCTTAGGGGGCGGGAGCGACGAGCAGTACTTC. It encodes CASSLGGGSDEQYF.

This chain joins TRBV7-6 and TRBJ2-7; TRBD1 matches 9 bases. The V segment lost 4 bases and the J segment 4 bases; nucleotides outside the gene matches: 8. Germline values: CDR1 SGHVS, CDR2 FNYEAQ. The length of the CDR3 is 15 residues. Written as DNA, the CDR3 is TGTGCCAGCAGCTCCAAGGACAGGGGCAATTACGAGCAGTACTTC. Amino acids: CASSSKDRGNYEQYF.

The chain combines TRBV19 with TRBJ1-2; D possibly corresponds to TRBD1 (6 bases). The germline V and J ends were trimmed by 10 bases and 8 bases, with 17 bases remaining between them. The length of the CDR3 is 12 residues. Germline assignment: CDR1 LNHDA and CDR2 SQIVND (reference sequence). The CDR3 nucleotides read TGTGCCACCCCACTCCAGCAGGGGGGCTACACCTTC. The encoded protein is CATPLQQGGYTF.

The chain employs TRBV2 and TRBJ2-2; weak D call: TRBD1 (6 bases). Germline-derived CDR1 and CDR2 are SNHLY and FYNNEI. V shed 8 bases and J shed 3 bases, with 10 bases lying between them. The CDR3 runs 13 residues. Written as DNA, the CDR3 is TGTGCCAGCCGGGACACCTACACCGGGGAGCTGTTTTTT. Translating gives CASRDTYTGELFF.

The chain combines TRBV30 with TRBJ1-1; D is perhaps TRBD1 (6 bases). Trimming pared 3 bases from V and 4 bases from J, leaving 15 bases between. The CDR3 extends over 14 amino acids. Per the germline V gene, CDR1 is GTSNPN and CDR2 is SVGIG (reference sequence). CDR3 in amino acids: CAWRATLGGTEAFF. CDR3 DNA sequence: TGTGCCTGGAGGGCCACTTTAGGGGGCACTGAAGCTTTCTTT. The entire variable domain, with the rest obtained from reference TRBV30 and TRBJ1-1, is as follows: SQTIHQWPATLVQPVGSPLSLECTVEGTSNPNLYWYRQAAGRGLQLLFYSVGIGQISSEVPQNLSASRPQDRQFILSSKKLLLSDSGFYLCAWRATLGGTEAFFGQGTRLTVV.

CDR3 in amino acids: CASSEPTVGNQPQHF. As DNA, the CDR3 is TGTGCCAGCAGTGAGCCTACGGTGGGCAATCAGCCCCAGCATTTT. The rearrangement joins TRBV6-1 to TRBJ1-5; D remains unclear. Germline loops: CDR1 MNHNS, CDR2 SASEGT. The CDR3 covers 15 residues. The V gene lost 3 bases and the J gene lost 2 bases, with 11 bases spanning the gap.

This sequence joins TRBV14 and TRBJ1-6; a weak D match, TRBD1 (5 bases). The CDR3 is 15 amino acids. V was pared by 4 bases and J by 5 bases, with 12 bases between. Germline V gene sequence: CDR1 SGHDN, CDR2 FVKESK. The CDR3 bases are TGTGCCAGCAGCCTAAGACTAGGGGATAATTCACCCCTCCACTTT. This sequence encodes CASSLRLGDNSPLHF.

The rearrangement uses TRBV19 and TRBJ2-1, with 8 bases that match TRBD1. The length of the CDR3 is 14 residues. Germline loops: CDR1 LNHDA, CDR2 SQIVND (reference sequence). Unmatched junction bases numbered 5, after V lost 2 bases and J lost 8 bases. DNA for the CDR3: TGTGCCAGTAGTATAAAGACAGGGGCGCATGAGCAGTTCTTC. Amino acid sequence: CASSIKTGAHEQFF.

The rearrangement joins TRBV7-6 to TRBJ2-7, with a weak D call TRBD2 (6 bases). The V gene lost 5 bases and the J gene lost 5 bases, with 22 bases spanning the gap. In germline, CDR1 is SGHVS, CDR2 FNYEAQ. The CDR3 contains 16 residues. CDR3 coding DNA: TGTGCCAGCAGCCCGCGGGGTTCGAACCGGGTGGACGAGCAGTACTTC. It codes for CASSPRGSNRVDEQYF.

The chain combines TRBV5-8 with TRBJ1-1; D is ambiguous. The V gene's germline CDR1 is SGHTS and CDR2 YDEGEE. The CDR3 is 15 residues long. V lost 0 bases to trimming and J lost 2 bases, with 11 bases between them. CDR3 DNA sequence: TGTGCCAGCAGCTTGGATACAGATATTAACACTGAAGCTTTCTTT. Translating gives CASSLDTDINTEAFF. Full variable domain (rest looked up from reference TRBV5-8 and TRBJ1-1): EAGVTQSPTHLIKTRGQQATLRCSPISGHTSVYWYQQALGLGLQFLLWYDEGEERNRGNFPPRFSGRQFPNYSSELNVNALELEDSALYLCASSLDTDINTEAFFGQGTRLTVV.

The chain couples TRBV30 to TRBJ2-5; TRBD2 matches at 9 bases. This CDR3 is 15 amino acids long. The germline gives CDR1 GTSNPN, CDR2 SVGIG (reference sequence). Trimming took 0 bases from V and 2 from J; bases not matched to a gene: 4. This CDR3 reads CAWSVSGGLQETQYF. The CDR3, as DNA: TGTGCCTGGAGTGTAAGCGGGGGGTTACAAGAGACCCAGTACTTC.

This chain uses TRBV7-3 with TRBJ2-3; 13 bases fit TRBD2. Germline V gene data show CDR1 as SGHTA and CDR2 as FQGTGA. V was clipped by 4 bases and J by 1 base; unmatched bases: 2. This CDR3 comprises 16 residues. The CDR3 loop is CASSSGTSGGTDTQYF. The CDR3 DNA follows: TGTGCCAGCAGCTCCGGGACTAGCGGGGGCACAGATACGCAGTATTTT.

The rearrangement uses TRBV7-9 and TRBJ2-7; 8 bases match TRBD1. V lost 4 bases to trimming and J lost 5 bases; unmatched junction nucleotides: 10. The CDR3 covers 15 residues. Germline values: CDR1 SEHNR, CDR2 FQNEAQ (reference sequence). The DNA for the CDR3 is TGTGCCAGCAGCTCCCGGACAGGGAGGACCGACGAGCAGTACTTC. This codes for CASSSRTGRTDEQYF. The whole variable domain, remainder taken from reference TRBV7-9 and TRBJ2-7, is DTGVSQNPRHKITKRGQNVTFRCDPISEHNRLYWYRQTLGQGPEFLTYFQNEAQLEKSRLLSDRFSAERPKGSFSTLEIQRTEQGDSAMYLCASSSRTGRTDEQYFGPGTRLTVT.

V and J are TRBV6-5 and TRBJ1-1; no firm D call. The CDR3 contains 14 residues. Germline V CDR1 and CDR2: MNHEY, SVGAGI. With 6 bases removed from V and 0 bases from J, the gap between germline ends came to 11 bases. CDR3 in amino acids: CASRASAMNTEAFF. In nucleotides, the CDR3 is TGTGCCAGCAGGGCCAGCGCCATGAACACTGAAGCTTTCTTT.